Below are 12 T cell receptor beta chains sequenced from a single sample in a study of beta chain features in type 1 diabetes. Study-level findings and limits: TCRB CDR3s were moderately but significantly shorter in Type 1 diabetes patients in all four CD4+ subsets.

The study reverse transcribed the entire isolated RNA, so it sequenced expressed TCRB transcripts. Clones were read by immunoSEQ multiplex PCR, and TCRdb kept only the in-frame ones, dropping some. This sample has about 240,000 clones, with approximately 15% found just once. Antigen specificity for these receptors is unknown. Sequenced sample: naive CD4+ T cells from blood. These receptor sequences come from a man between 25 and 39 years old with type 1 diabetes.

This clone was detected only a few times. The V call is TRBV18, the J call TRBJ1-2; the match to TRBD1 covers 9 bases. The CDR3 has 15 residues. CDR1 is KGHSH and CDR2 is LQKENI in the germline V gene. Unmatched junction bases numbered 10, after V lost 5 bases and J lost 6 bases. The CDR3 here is CASSFGGQGYDGYTF. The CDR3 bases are TGTGCCAGCTCATTCGGGGGACAGGGATATGATGGCTACACCTTC.

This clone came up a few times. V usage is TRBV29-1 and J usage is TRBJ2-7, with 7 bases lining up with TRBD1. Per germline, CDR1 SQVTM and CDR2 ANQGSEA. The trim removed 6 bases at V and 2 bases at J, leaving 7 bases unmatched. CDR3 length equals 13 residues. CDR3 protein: CSVLTGFAYEQYF. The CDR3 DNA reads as TGCAGCGTCCTGACAGGGTTCGCCTACGAGCAGTACTTC.

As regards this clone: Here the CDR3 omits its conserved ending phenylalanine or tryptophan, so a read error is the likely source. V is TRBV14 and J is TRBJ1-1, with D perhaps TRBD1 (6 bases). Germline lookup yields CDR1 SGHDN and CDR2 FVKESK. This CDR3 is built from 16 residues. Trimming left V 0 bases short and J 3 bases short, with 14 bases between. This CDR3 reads CASSQDSGQVHTEAFL. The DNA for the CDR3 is TGTGCCAGCAGCCAAGATTCGGGACAAGTCCACACTGAAGCTTTCCTT.

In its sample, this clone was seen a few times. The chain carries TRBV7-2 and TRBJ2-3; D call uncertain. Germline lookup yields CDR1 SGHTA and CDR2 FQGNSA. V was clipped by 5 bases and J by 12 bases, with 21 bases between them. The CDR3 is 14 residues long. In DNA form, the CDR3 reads TGTGCCAGCAGCCCCGCGGCGGCGCGGTCCCGCCAGTATTTT. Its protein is CASSPAAARSRQYF.

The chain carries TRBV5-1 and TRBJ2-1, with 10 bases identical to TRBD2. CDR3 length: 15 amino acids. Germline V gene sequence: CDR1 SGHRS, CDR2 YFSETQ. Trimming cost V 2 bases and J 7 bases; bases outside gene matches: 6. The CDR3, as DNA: TGCGCCAGCAGCTTCGCTAGCGGGAGCGAAAATGAGCAGTTCTTC. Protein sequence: CASSFASGSENEQFF.

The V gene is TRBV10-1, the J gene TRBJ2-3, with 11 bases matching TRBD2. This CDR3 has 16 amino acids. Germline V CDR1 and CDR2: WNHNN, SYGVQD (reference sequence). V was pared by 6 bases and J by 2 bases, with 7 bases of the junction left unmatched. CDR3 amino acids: CASSPLTSGITDTQYF. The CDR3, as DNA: TGCGCCAGCAGCCCTCTGACTAGCGGGATCACAGATACGCAGTATTTT.

DNA for the CDR3: TGCGCCAGCGGAGATGGGGAGGGCCCCTACAATGAGCAGTTCTTC. Its protein is CASGDGEGPYNEQFF. The chain uses TRBV5-1 and TRBJ2-1; 7 bases map to TRBD2. Germline lookup yields CDR1 SGHRS and CDR2 YFSETQ. This CDR3 is 15 amino acids long. The trim removed 7 bases at V and 2 bases at J, leaving 9 bases unmatched.

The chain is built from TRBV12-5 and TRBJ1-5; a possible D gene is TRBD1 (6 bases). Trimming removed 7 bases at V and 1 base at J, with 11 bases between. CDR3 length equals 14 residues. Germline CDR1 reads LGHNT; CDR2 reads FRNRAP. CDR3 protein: CASAHRVSNQPQHF. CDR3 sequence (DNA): TGTGCTAGTGCCCACAGGGTGAGCAATCAGCCCCAGCATTTT.

The CDR3 region is CASSQDRAGGRYEQYF. Here the CDR3 DNA reads TGCGCCAGCAGCCAAGATAGGGCAGGGGGCAGGTACGAGCAGTACTTC. This chain joins TRBV4-1 and TRBJ2-7, with TRBD1 matching over 8 bases. Per germline, CDR1 MGHRA and CDR2 YSYEKL. The J segment lost 4 bases and the V segment lost 0 bases, leaving 8 bases of the junction unmatched. The CDR3 is 16 amino acids.

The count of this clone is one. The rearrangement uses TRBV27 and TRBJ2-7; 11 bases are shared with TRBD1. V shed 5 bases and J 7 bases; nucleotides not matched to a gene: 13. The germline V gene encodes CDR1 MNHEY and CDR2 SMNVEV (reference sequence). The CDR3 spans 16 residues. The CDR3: CASSLYTPDRGHEQYF. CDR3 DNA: TGTGCCAGCAGTCTCTATACCCCGGACAGGGGGCATGAGCAGTACTTC.

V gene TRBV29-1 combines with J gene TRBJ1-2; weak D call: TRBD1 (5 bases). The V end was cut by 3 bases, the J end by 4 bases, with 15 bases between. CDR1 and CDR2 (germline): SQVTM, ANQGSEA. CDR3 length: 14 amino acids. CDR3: CSVDPGFLGYGYTF. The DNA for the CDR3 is TGCAGCGTTGACCCAGGGTTTCTGGGCTATGGCTACACCTTC.

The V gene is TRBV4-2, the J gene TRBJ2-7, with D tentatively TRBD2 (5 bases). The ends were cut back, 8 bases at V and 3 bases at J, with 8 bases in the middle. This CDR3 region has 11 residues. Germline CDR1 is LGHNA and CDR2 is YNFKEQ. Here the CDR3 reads CASRGVYEQYF. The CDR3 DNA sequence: TGTGCCAGCCGGGGAGTCTACGAGCAGTACTTC.